One and the same sample provided the 27 T cell receptor beta chains below, sequenced in a study of T-cell reconstitution after alpha-beta-depleted transplantation in children. Preparation of the TCRbeta library was carried out with unique molecular identifiers. TCRdb independently ran MiXCR on the PCR reads; one entry per CDR3 protein. The sample carries a few hundred thousand distinct CDR3 sequences, approximately 9.7% recorded once. Sequences were derived from PBMCs from the stem cell graft donor, sampled from the stem cell graft. Receptors originate from a human donor who donated a stem cell graft to a child with SCID.

Points on this clonotype: A read error may be the cause here, since a much bigger clone is one base away. The V gene is TRBV10-2, the J gene TRBJ2-5, with 10 bases identical to TRBD2. The CDR3 contains 14 residues. Germline loops: CDR1 WSHSY, CDR2 SAAADI. CDR3 region: CASTSGGIQETQSF. The CDR3 coding sequence is TGCGCCAGCACTAGCGGGGGAATTCAAGAGACCCAGTCCTTC.

This clonotype occurred many times. The chain is built from TRBV7-2 and TRBJ2-2; TRBD1 matches at 9 bases. Germline V gene sequence: CDR1 SGHTA, CDR2 FQGNSA. After removal of 3 bases from V and 7 bases from J, the junction contained 6 bases not matched to a gene. The CDR3 consists of 15 residues. As DNA, the CDR3 is TGTGCCAGCAGCTTGGGGGACAGGGTCAACGGGGAGCTGTTTTTT. Residues: CASSLGDRVNGELFF.

This clonotype was seen at least ten times. The chain is built from TRBV5-1 and TRBJ2-1; tentative D call: TRBD2 (6 bases). Trimming left V 4 bases short and J 7 bases short, with 18 bases between. Germline V gene sequence: CDR1 SGHRS, CDR2 YFSETQ. There are 15 residues in the CDR3. The DNA of the CDR3 is TGCGCCAGCAGCCTGACCCGCCTAGCGACGAATGAGCAGTTCTTC. It codes for CASSLTRLATNEQFF.

This clonotype was detected only once. The chain couples TRBV20-1 to TRBJ2-3; 9 bases line up with TRBD1. The CDR3 is made up of 17 amino acids. Germline values: CDR1 DFQATT, CDR2 SNEGSKA (reference sequence). CDR3 sequence: CCGRDLIGDRGTDTQYF. The CDR3 nucleotides read TGCTGTGGTAGAGATTTGATTGGGGACAGGGGCACAGATACGCAGTATTTT.

This clonotype was detected ten times or more. In nucleotides, the CDR3 is TGTGCCAGCAGCTTAGCCTCCGACAGAGCCCAGCATTTT. Amino acids: CASSLASDRAQHF. The genes are TRBV7-2 and TRBJ1-5; D is possibly TRBD1 (5 bases). The CDR3 totals 13 residues. The ends were cut back, 0 bases at V and 11 bases at J, with 11 bases in the middle. CDR1 is SGHTA, CDR2 FQGNSA, per germline.

Many counts were recorded for this clonotype. Sequence at one end of the junction differs from germline and may be a read error. The CDR3 bases are TGTGCCAGCAACTCCAGGGGGAACACAGCTACGCAGTATTTT. Amino acids: CASNSRGNTATQYF. The J gene is TRBJ2-3, the V gene TRBV6-2 or TRBV6-3, with 7 bases fitting TRBD1. Germline CDR1 is MNHEY and CDR2 is SVGEGT. The CDR3 runs to 14 residues.

This clonotype was seen many times. The chain combines TRBV7-3 with TRBJ2-2; D gene ambiguous. The germline V and J ends were trimmed by 4 bases and 2 bases, with 8 bases remaining between them. CDR3 size: 14 residues. Germline CDR1 SGHTA, CDR2 FQGTGA. DNA for the CDR3: TGTGCCAGCAGCTCCCTCAGCAACACCGGGGAGCTGTTTTTT. Encoded protein: CASSSLSNTGELFF.

This clonotype was counted at least ten times. The rearrangement joins TRBV7-9 to TRBJ2-7; D not resolved. Trimming took 2 bases from V and 3 from J, leaving 8 bases between them. This CDR3 region has 13 residues. CDR1 and CDR2 from the germline V gene are SEHNR and FQNEAQ (reference sequence). The CDR3 reads CASSLSDSYEQYF. CDR3 nucleotides: TGTGCCAGCAGCTTATCTGATAGCTACGAGCAGTACTTC.

The sample holds many counts of this clonotype. The chain uses TRBV4-2 and TRBJ2-3; D perhaps matches TRBD2 (6 bases). This CDR3 has 17 amino acids. Germline values: CDR1 LGHNA, CDR2 YNFKEQ. V lost 0 bases and J lost 2, with 15 bases in between. The CDR3 bases are TGTGCCAGCAGCCAAGAATCCTTGGGGGGAATCACAGATACGCAGTATTTT. It translates to CASSQESLGGITDTQYF.

Many counts were recorded for this clonotype. This sequence joins TRBV12-3 or TRBV12-4 and TRBJ2-3, with 11 bases identical to TRBD2. The CDR3 loop spans 16 amino acids. V lost 5 bases to trimming and J lost 2 bases; unmatched junction nucleotides: 6. CDR3 in DNA: TGTGCCAGCAGTCCCCGACTAGCGGGGTACACAGATACGCAGTATTTT. It is translated as CASSPRLAGYTDTQYF.

This clonotype was seen repeatedly, ten times or more. The rearrangement joins TRBV29-1 to TRBJ1-1; no clear D gene. The CDR3 is 12 residues long. Looked up from germline, CDR1 is SQVTM and CDR2 is ANQGSEA. Deletions cut 0 bases from V and 4 bases from J, with 6 bases between. The CDR3 spells CSVEDFSTEAFF. DNA for the CDR3: TGCAGCGTTGAAGATTTTAGCACTGAAGCTTTCTTT.

This clonotype was seen repeatedly, ten times or more. The chain combines TRBV7-9 with TRBJ2-1; D possibly corresponds to TRBD2 (6 bases). Germline V gene lookup returns CDR1 SEHNR and CDR2 FQNEAQ (reference sequence). The CDR3 covers 12 residues. V dropped 7 bases and J dropped 5 bases, with 9 bases sitting between them. CDR3 sequence (DNA): TGTGCCAGCACAGAGCGGGACAATGAGCAGTTCTTC. This translates into CASTERDNEQFF.

At least ten counts were recorded for this clonotype. The chain carries TRBV29-1 and TRBJ1-2; D gene ambiguous. Germline-derived CDR1 and CDR2 are SQVTM and ANQGSEA. There are 13 residues in the CDR3. V was clipped by 1 base and J by 8 bases, with 14 bases between them. The CDR3 DNA reads as TGCAGCGTTGAAGTCAGTTACAGATTCGGCTACACCTTC. Its protein is CSVEVSYRFGYTF. Drawing the rest from reference TRBV29-1 and TRBJ1-2, the complete variable domain is SAVISQKPSRDICQRGTSLTIQCQVDSQVTMMFWYRQQPGQSLTLIATANQGSEATYESGFVIDKFPISRPNLTFSTLTVSNMSPEDSSIYLCSVEVSYRFGYTFGSGTRLTVV.

In this sample, this clonotype turned up many times. The CDR3 protein is CASSLVRGEINNEQFF. CDR3 nucleotide sequence: TGTGCCAGCAGCTTAGTTCGGGGGGAGATTAACAATGAGCAGTTCTTC. The V and J genes are TRBV7-2 and TRBJ2-1; 7 bases fit TRBD2. V shed 1 base and J 5 bases; nucleotides not matched to a gene: 8. The CDR3 loop spans 16 amino acids. Germline values: CDR1 SGHTA, CDR2 FQGNSA.

The table lists this clonotype with many counts. The genes are TRBV12-3 or TRBV12-4 and TRBJ2-2, with D perhaps TRBD1 (6 bases). The CDR3 has 13 residues. V lost 5 bases and J lost 4, with 8 bases in between. In nucleotides, the CDR3 is TGTGCCAGCAGTCGGACAGCCACCGGGGAGCTGTTTTTT. Translating it yields CASSRTATGELFF.

Of note for this clonotype: One end of the junction fails to match germline, which may point to a read error. This sequence joins TRBV27 and TRBJ2-2, with a tentative D call TRBD1 (6 bases). This CDR3 contains 14 residues. The germline CDR1 and CDR2 sequences are MNHEY and SMNVEV (reference sequence). The CDR3 DNA reads as TGTGCCAGCAGTCATAGGGGGTACACCGGGGTGCTGTTTTTT. Encoded protein: CASSHRGYTGVLFF.

Many counts were recorded for this clonotype. The chain couples TRBV5-1 to TRBJ1-1, with D possibly TRBD1 on 5 matching bases. This CDR3 region has 13 residues. V was pared by 0 bases and J by 7 bases, with 10 bases between. Germline loops: CDR1 SGHRS, CDR2 YFSETQ. The CDR3: CASSLARQGEAFF. The CDR3 DNA reads TGCGCCAGCAGCTTGGCGCGGCAGGGTGAAGCTTTCTTT. The full variable domain, rest sourced from reference TRBV5-1 and TRBJ1-1, is KAGVTQTPRYLIKTRGQQVTLSCSPISGHRSVSWYQQTPGQGLQFLFEYFSETQRNKGNFPGRFSGRQFSNSRSEMNVSTLELGDSALYLCASSLARQGEAFFGQGTRLTVV.

The J gene is TRBJ1-6, the V gene TRBV7-2; possible D gene TRBD1, 6 bases. Per the germline V gene, CDR1 is SGHTA and CDR2 is FQGNSA. Trimming stripped 3 bases from V and 7 bases from J, with 13 bases between. This CDR3 region has 15 residues. The CDR3 bases are TGTGCCAGCAGCTTGGAAGGGGGAGGCAATTCACCCCTCCACTTT. Residues: CASSLEGGGNSPLHF.

This clonotype was seen repeatedly, ten times or more. The chain carries TRBV3-1 and TRBJ2-5, with unresolved D. The germline gives CDR1 LGHDT, CDR2 YNNKEL (reference sequence). The CDR3 contains 14 residues. V lost 1 base and J 1 base, leaving 7 bases between the germline ends. CDR3 residues: CASSQGAAQETQYF. DNA of the CDR3: TGTGCCAGCAGCCAAGGGGCAGCCCAAGAGACCCAGTACTTC.

At least ten counts were recorded for this clonotype. The V and J genes are TRBV15 and TRBJ2-5, with D maybe TRBD1 (5 bases). CDR1 LNHNV and CDR2 YYDKDF come from the germline V gene (reference sequence). The CDR3 contains 13 residues. Between the trimmed V and J ends, which lost 3 bases and 5 bases, there was a span of 10 bases. This CDR3 reads CATSRASGETQYF. In nucleotides, the CDR3 is TGTGCCACCAGCAGGGCCTCAGGGGAGACCCAGTACTTC.

In its sample, this clonotype was seen many times. V gene TRBV20-1 combines with J gene TRBJ2-7; 10 nucleotides align to TRBD1. The CDR3 has 14 amino acids. Germline lookup yields CDR1 DFQATT and CDR2 SNEGSKA (reference sequence). The V and J ends lost 3 bases and 1 base, in that order; junction bases with no gene match: 3. The CDR3 DNA is TGCAGTGCTAGCCGGGACAGGGGTTCCTACGAGCAGTACTTC. It yields the protein CSASRDRGSYEQYF.

This clonotype was observed many times. The chain joins TRBV25-1 to TRBJ2-2; 8 positions match TRBD2. J gave up 0 bases and V 3 bases, and 12 bases lay outside the gene matches. From germline, CDR1 is MGHDK and CDR2 SYGVNS. CDR3 length: 19 amino acids. For the CDR3, the DNA is TGTGCCAGCAGTGAGTTAACCTCGGGCGGGGGGCCGAACACCGGGGAGCTGTTTTTT. Translating it yields CASSELTSGGGPNTGELFF.

This clonotype was recorded many times. The CDR3 nucleotides read TGTGCCAGCACCCCCGCAGGGGTGGTCTCCTACAATGAGCAGTTCTTC. It codes for CASTPAGVVSYNEQFF. V is TRBV28 and J is TRBJ2-1, with D perhaps TRBD1 (6 bases). The CDR3 runs 16 residues. CDR1 and CDR2 (germline): MDHEN, SYDVKM. Trimming took off 7 bases at V and 0 bases at J, with 16 bases between the two ends. Drawing the rest from reference TRBV28 and TRBJ2-1, the complete variable domain is DVKVTQSSRYLVKRTGEKVFLECVQDMDHENMFWYRQDPGLGLRLIYFSYDVKMKEKGDIPEGYSVSREKKERFSLILESASTNQTSMYLCASTPAGVVSYNEQFFGPGTRLTVL.

This clonotype was seen at least ten times. The chain employs TRBV2 and TRBJ1-2; 9 nucleotides align to TRBD1. Per germline, CDR1 SNHLY and CDR2 FYNNEI. The ends lost 8 bases at V and 4 bases at J; junction bases unmatched: 11. The CDR3 extends over 15 amino acids. The CDR3 loop is CASVSGQGIFYGYTF. CDR3 nucleotide sequence: TGTGCCAGCGTATCAGGACAGGGGATATTCTATGGCTACACCTTC.

This clonotype occurred many times. This chain uses TRBV5-1 with TRBJ2-3, with 10 nucleotides matching TRBD2. Looked up from germline, CDR1 is SGHRS and CDR2 is YFSETQ. V trimming: 1 base; J trimming: 1 base; junction bases outside the gene matches: 3. This CDR3 region has 16 residues. The CDR3 loop is CASSLLGTSGTDTQYF. DNA for the CDR3: TGCGCCAGCAGCTTGCTGGGGACTAGCGGCACAGATACGCAGTATTTT.

This clonotype was detected ten times or more. This chain joins TRBV18 and TRBJ2-5; D perhaps matches TRBD2 (6 bases). Germline CDR1 KGHSH, CDR2 LQKENI. The CDR3 length is 14 residues. The V end lost 3 bases, the J end lost 3 bases, and 11 bases lay between the germline ends. For the CDR3, the DNA is TGTGCCAGCTCACCGGCGGGGATTGAAGAGACCCAGTACTTC. Translated, it gives CASSPAGIEETQYF.

The table lists this clonotype with many counts. A read error may produce the germline difference seen at one junction end. This sequence joins TRBV7-3 and TRBJ1-1; TRBD1 might be the D (6 bases). CDR1 is SGHTA, CDR2 FQGTGA, per germline. This CDR3 contains 13 residues. This CDR3 is CASSLTGNTEAFF. As DNA, the CDR3 is TGCGCCAGCAGCTTGACAGGGAACACTGAAGCTTTCTTT. Using reference TRBV7-3 and TRBJ1-1 for the parts outside the CDR3, the full variable domain is GAGVSQTPSNKVTEKGKYVELRCDPISGHTALYWYRQSLGQGPEFLIYFQGTGAADDSGLPNDRFFAVRPEGSVSTLKIQRTERGDSAVYLCASSLTGNTEAFFGQGTRLTVV.